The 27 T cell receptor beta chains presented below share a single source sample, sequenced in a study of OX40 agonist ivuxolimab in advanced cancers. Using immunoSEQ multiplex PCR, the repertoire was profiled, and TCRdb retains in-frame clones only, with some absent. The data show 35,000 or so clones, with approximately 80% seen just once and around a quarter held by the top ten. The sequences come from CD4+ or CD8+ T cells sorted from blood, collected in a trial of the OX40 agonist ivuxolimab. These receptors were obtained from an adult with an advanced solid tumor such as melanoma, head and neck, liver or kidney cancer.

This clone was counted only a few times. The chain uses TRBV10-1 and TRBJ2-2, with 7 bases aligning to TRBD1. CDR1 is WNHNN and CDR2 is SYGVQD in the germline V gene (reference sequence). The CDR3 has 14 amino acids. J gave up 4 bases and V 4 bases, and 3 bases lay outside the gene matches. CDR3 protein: CASSGQGGTGELFF. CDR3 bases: TGCGCCAGCAGTGGACAGGGTGGCACCGGGGAGCTGTTTTTT.

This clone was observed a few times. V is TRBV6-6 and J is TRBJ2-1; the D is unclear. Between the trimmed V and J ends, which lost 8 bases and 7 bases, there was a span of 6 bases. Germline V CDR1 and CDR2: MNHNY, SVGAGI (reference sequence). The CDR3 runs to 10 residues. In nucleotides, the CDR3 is TGTGCCAGCCGGATGAATGAGCAGTTCTTC. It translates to CASRMNEQFF.

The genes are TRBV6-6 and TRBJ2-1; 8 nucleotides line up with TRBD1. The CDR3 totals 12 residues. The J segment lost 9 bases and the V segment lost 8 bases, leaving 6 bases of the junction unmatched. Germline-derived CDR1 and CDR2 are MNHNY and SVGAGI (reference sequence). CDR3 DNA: TGTGCCAGCGGACAGGGATATGGTGAGCAGTTCTTC. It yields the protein CASGQGYGEQFF.

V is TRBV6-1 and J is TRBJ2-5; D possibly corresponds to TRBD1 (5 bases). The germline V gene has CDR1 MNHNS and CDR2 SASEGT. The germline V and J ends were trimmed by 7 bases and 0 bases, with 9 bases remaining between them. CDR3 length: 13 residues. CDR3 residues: CASTSGYQETQYF. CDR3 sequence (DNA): TGTGCCAGCACCTCAGGGTACCAAGAGACCCAGTACTTC.

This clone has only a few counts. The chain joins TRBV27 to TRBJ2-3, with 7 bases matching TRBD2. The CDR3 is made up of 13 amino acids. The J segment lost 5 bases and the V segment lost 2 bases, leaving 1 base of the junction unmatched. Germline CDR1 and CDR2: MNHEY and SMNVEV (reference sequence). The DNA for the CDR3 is TGTGCCAGCAGTTTAGCGGGGGTAGATACGCAGTATTTT. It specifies CASSLAGVDTQYF.

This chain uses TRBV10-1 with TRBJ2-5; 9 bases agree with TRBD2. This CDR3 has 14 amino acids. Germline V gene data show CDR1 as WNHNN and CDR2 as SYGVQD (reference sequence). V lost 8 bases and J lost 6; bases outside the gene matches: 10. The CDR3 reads CASPGLTSGQTQYF. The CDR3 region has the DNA TGCGCCAGCCCTGGACTGACTAGCGGTCAGACCCAGTACTTC.

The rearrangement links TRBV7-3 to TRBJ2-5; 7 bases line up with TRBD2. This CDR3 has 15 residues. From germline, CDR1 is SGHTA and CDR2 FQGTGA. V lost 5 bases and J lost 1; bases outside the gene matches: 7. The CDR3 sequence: CASSQVSGGQETQYF. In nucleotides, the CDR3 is TGTGCCAGCAGCCAAGTTTCGGGGGGCCAAGAGACCCAGTACTTC. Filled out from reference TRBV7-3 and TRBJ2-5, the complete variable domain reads GAGVSQTPSNKVTEKGKYVELRCDPISGHTALYWYRQSLGQGPEFLIYFQGTGAADDSGLPNDRFFAVRPEGSVSTLKIQRTERGDSAVYLCASSQVSGGQETQYFGPGTRLLVL.

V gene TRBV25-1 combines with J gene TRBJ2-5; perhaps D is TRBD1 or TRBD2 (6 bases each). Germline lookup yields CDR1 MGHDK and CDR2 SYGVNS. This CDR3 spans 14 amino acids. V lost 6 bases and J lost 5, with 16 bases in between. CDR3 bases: TGTGCCAGCAGCCAAGTCGGGGGCAGGGAGACCCAGTACTTC. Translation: CASSQVGGRETQYF.

CDR3 DNA sequence: TGCGCCAGCAGCCAAGCTCCTAGGGGAGAGACCCAGTACTTC. It is translated as CASSQAPRGETQYF. V and J are TRBV4-1 and TRBJ2-5, with D tentatively TRBD1 (5 bases). In germline, CDR1 is MGHRA, CDR2 YSYEKL. This CDR3 spans 14 amino acids. The V and J ends lost 1 base and 4 bases respectively, with 10 bases between them.

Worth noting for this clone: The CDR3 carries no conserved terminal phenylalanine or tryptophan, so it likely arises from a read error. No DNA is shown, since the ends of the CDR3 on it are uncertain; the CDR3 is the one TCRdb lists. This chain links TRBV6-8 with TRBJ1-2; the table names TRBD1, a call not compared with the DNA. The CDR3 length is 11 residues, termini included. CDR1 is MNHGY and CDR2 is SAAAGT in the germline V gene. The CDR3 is CASSYSYGPQG.

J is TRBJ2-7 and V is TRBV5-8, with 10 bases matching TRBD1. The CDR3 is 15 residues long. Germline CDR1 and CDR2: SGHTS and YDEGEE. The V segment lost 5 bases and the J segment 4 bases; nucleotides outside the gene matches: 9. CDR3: CASSLTGTGVYEQYF. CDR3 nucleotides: TGTGCCAGCAGTCTTACCGGGACAGGGGTATACGAGCAGTACTTC.

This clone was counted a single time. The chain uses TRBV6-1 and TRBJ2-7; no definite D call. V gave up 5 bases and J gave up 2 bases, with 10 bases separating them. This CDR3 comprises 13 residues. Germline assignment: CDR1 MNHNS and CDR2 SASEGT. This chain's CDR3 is CASSPDNPYEQYF. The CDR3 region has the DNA TGTGCCAGCAGTCCCGACAATCCCTACGAGCAGTACTTC.

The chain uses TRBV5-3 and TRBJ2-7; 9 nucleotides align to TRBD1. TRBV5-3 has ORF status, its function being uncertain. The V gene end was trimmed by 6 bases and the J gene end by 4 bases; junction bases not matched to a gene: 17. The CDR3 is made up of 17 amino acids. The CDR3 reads CARNFPYRGRFDYEQYF. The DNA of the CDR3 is TGTGCCAGAAACTTCCCATACAGGGGGCGGTTTGATTACGAGCAGTACTTC.

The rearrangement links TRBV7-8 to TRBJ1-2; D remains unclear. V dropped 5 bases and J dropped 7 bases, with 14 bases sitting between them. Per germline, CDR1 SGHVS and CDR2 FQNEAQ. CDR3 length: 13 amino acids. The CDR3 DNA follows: TGTGCCAGCAGCGAACGACGGGAAGCTGGCTACACCTTC. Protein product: CASSERREAGYTF.

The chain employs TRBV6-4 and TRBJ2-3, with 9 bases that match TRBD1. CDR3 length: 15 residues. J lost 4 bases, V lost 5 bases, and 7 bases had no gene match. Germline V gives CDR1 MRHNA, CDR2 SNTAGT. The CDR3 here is CASSLQGAGPDTQYF. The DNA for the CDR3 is TGTGCCAGCAGTCTACAGGGGGCCGGCCCAGATACGCAGTATTTT.

CDR3 sequence (DNA): TGTGCCAGTAGCCCTGGGAGTGGGAGCAATCAGCCCCAGCATTTT. It yields the protein CASSPGSGSNQPQHF. The V call is TRBV19, the J call TRBJ1-5; no definite D call. CDR3 size: 15 residues. V was pared by 6 bases and J by 1 base, with 13 bases between. The germline CDR1 and CDR2 sequences are LNHDA and SQIVND (reference sequence).

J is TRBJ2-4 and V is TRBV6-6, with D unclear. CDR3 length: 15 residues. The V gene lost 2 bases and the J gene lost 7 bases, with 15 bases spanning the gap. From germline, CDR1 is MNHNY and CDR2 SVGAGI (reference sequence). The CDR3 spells CASSYPVSGRNIQYF. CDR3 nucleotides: TGTGCCAGCAGTTACCCCGTTTCTGGACGGAACATTCAGTACTTC.

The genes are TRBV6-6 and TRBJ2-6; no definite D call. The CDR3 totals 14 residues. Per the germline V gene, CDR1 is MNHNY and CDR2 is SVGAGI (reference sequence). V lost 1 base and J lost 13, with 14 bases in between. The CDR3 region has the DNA TGTGCCAGCAGTTACTTCGATAGAATAGGAGTCCTGACTTTC. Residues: CASSYFDRIGVLTF.

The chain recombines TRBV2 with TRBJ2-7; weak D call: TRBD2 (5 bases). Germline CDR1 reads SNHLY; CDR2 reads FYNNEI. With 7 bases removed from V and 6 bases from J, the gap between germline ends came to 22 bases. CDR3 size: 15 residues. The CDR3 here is CASTRTVTLGVEQYV. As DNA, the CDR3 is TGTGCCAGCACCCGAACGGTTACACTCGGGGTCGAGCAGTACGTC.

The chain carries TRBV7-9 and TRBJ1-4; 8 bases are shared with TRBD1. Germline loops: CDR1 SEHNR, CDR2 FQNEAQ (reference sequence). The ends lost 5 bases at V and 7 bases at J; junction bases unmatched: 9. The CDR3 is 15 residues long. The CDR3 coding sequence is TGTGCCAGCAGCAAAACCGGGACAGGCGTTGAAAAACTGTTTTTT. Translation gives CASSKTGTGVEKLFF.

CDR3: CASSPVREKLFF. The DNA of the CDR3 is TGCGCCAGCAGCCCCGTTAGGGAAAAACTGTTTTTT. The chain joins TRBV4-1 to TRBJ1-4; D is uncertain. V lost 4 bases and J 8 bases, leaving 8 bases between the germline ends. Germline CDR1 is MGHRA and CDR2 is YSYEKL. The CDR3 is 12 amino acids.

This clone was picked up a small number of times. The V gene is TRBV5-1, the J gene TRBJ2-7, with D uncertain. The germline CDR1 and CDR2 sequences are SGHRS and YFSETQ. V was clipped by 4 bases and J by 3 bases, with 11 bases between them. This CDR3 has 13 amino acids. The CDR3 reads CASSPQTSYEQYF. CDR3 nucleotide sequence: TGCGCCAGCAGCCCCCAGACAAGCTACGAGCAGTACTTC.

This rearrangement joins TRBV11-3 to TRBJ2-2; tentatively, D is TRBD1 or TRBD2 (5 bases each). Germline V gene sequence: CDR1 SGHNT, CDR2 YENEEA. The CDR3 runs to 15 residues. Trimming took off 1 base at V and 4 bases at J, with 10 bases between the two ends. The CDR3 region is CASSLVGGRTGELFF. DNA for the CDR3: TGTGCCAGCAGCTTAGTTGGGGGACGCACCGGGGAGCTGTTTTTT.

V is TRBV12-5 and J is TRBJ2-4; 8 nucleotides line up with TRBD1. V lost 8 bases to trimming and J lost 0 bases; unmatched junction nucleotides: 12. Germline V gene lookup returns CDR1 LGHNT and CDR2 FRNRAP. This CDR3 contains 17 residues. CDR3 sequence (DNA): TGTGCTAGTCTCGCGACAGGGGAAAGGCTAGCCAAAAACATTCAGTACTTC. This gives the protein CASLATGERLAKNIQYF.

The CDR3 protein is CASSYQGAGTGELFF. As DNA, the CDR3 is TGTGCCAGCAGTTACCAGGGGGCTGGCACCGGGGAGCTGTTTTTT. This sequence joins TRBV6-5 and TRBJ2-2; 8 nucleotides align to TRBD1. The germline V gene has CDR1 MNHEY and CDR2 SVGAGI. The CDR3 consists of 15 residues. Trimming removed 2 bases from V and 4 bases from J; junction bases left unmatched: 3.

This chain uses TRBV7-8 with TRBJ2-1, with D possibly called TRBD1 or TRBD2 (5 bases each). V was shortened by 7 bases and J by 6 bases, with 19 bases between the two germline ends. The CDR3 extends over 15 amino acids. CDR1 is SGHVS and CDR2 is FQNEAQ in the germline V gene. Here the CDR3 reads CASTPGTEERNEQFF. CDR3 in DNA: TGTGCCAGCACCCCCGGGACCGAGGAGCGCAATGAGCAGTTCTTC.

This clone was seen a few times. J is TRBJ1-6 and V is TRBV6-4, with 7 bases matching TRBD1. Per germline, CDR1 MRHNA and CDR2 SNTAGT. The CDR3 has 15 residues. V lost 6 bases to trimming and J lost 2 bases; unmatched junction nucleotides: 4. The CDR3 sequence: CASRRQGAYNSPLHF. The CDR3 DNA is TGTGCCAGCAGGAGACAGGGCGCCTATAATTCACCCCTCCACTTT.